A single sample gave rise to the 9 T cell receptor beta chains below, sequenced in a study of blood T cell repertoires in COVID-19 (dated by TCRdb to 2019 to 2021). Receptor amplification or capture employed the immunoSEQ multiplex PCR assay. TCRdb carries this immuneACCESS record with in-frame sequences only. Its versions omit some clonotypes, under half of them owing to an unresolved V gene in the studies checked, with the rest unexplained. This sample has about 170,000 clones in its table, and 80% to 85% of those were observed once. Of the sample, 11% falls within the top ten clones. The source material was peripheral blood. Receptor source: a man aged 65-85 years with active or convalescent COVID-19.

The genes are TRBV25-1 and TRBJ1-2, with D possibly matching TRBD1 (5 bases). The germline V gene has CDR1 MGHDK and CDR2 SYGVNS. With 6 bases removed from V and 1 base from J, the gap between germline ends came to 6 bases. The CDR3 sequence is 12 residues long. The CDR3 bases are TGTGCCAGCAGGGGGGGTAACTATGGCTACACCTTC. Protein product: CASRGGNYGYTF.

J is TRBJ2-1 and V is TRBV7-6; 11 bases align to TRBD2. V was clipped by 5 bases and J by 6 bases; unmatched bases: 6. From germline, CDR1 is SGHVS and CDR2 FNYEAQ. The CDR3 has 15 amino acids. In DNA, the CDR3 is TGTGCCAGCAGCCAACTAGCGGGAGTTGGCAATGAGCAGTTCTTC. This translates into CASSQLAGVGNEQFF.

J is TRBJ2-7 and V is TRBV5-5; 9 nucleotides line up with TRBD1. Germline trimming cut 4 bases from V and 6 bases from J; bases unmatched to any gene: 8. Per the germline V gene, CDR1 is SGHKS and CDR2 is YYEKEE (reference sequence). The CDR3 spans 14 residues. This CDR3 reads CASSHPGQGTEQYF. Written as DNA, the CDR3 is TGTGCCAGCAGCCACCCGGGACAGGGCACCGAGCAGTACTTC.

The CDR3 coding sequence is TGCGCCAGCAGCTTGGACGGACTAGCGGGGGTAGACAATGAGCAGTTCTTC. It is translated as CASSLDGLAGVDNEQFF. J is TRBJ2-1 and V is TRBV5-1; 13 nucleotides match TRBD2. The V gene's germline CDR1 is SGHRS and CDR2 YFSETQ. This CDR3 region has 17 residues. J gave up 5 bases and V 0 bases, and 5 bases lay outside the gene matches. Together with reference TRBV5-1 and TRBJ2-1, the CDR3 gives the full variable domain: KAGVTQTPRYLIKTRGQQVTLSCSPISGHRSVSWYQQTPGQGLQFLFEYFSETQRNKGNFPGRFSGRQFSNSRSEMNVSTLELGDSALYLCASSLDGLAGVDNEQFFGPGTRLTVL.

The rearrangement uses TRBV9 and TRBJ2-5; weak D call: TRBD1 (6 bases). V lost 1 base to trimming and J lost 4 bases, with 11 bases between them. This CDR3 has 14 residues. Germline V CDR1 and CDR2: SGDLS, YYNGEE. In nucleotides, the CDR3 is TGTGCCAGCAGCGTAATTGCGACAGGAGAGACCCAGTACTTC. Its translation is CASSVIATGETQYF.

This clone has more than one count but fewer than ten. The J gene is TRBJ2-2, the V gene TRBV7-3, with 8 bases lining up with TRBD2. Unmatched junction bases numbered 7, after V lost 5 bases and J lost 2 bases. In germline, CDR1 is SGHTA, CDR2 FQGTGA. This CDR3 region has 16 residues. The CDR3 is CASSRGLVVNTGELFF. In nucleotides, the CDR3 is TGTGCCAGCAGCAGGGGACTAGTAGTCAACACCGGGGAGCTGTTTTTT. Using reference TRBV7-3 and TRBJ2-2 for the parts outside the CDR3, the full variable domain is GAGVSQTPSNKVTEKGKYVELRCDPISGHTALYWYRQSLGQGPEFLIYFQGTGAADDSGLPNDRFFAVRPEGSVSTLKIQRTERGDSAVYLCASSRGLVVNTGELFFGEGSRLTVL.

The chain has TRBV5-4 and TRBJ1-4; TRBD1 matches 7 bases. The CDR3 is 17 amino acids. Looked up from germline, CDR1 is SGHNT and CDR2 is YYREEE (reference sequence). Trimming took 4 bases from V and 0 from J; bases not matched to a gene: 9. CDR3 residues: CASSADEGAATNEKLFF. For the CDR3, the DNA is TGTGCCAGCAGCGCGGACGAGGGGGCGGCAACTAATGAAAAACTGTTTTTT.

The V call is TRBV25-1, the J call TRBJ1-6, with a tentative D call TRBD1 (5 bases). CDR1 and CDR2 from the germline V gene are MGHDK and SYGVNS. V was pared by 3 bases and J by 9 bases, with 21 bases between. The CDR3 is 17 amino acids. As DNA, the CDR3 is TGTGCCAGCAGTGATTCCCGGGACTTATGGAGGGGTTCACCCCTCCACTTT. This translates into CASSDSRDLWRGSPLHF.

The chain recombines TRBV6-5 with TRBJ2-7; D may be TRBD1 (5 bases). CDR1 and CDR2 (germline): MNHEY, SVGAGI. The germline V and J ends were trimmed by 8 bases and 3 bases, with 17 bases remaining between them. CDR3 length equals 14 residues. CDR3 sequence (DNA): TGTGCCAGCGCCCAGGGCACGTCTGTCTACGAGCAGTACTTC. Translation gives CASAQGTSVYEQYF.